This T cell receptor beta chain was obtained from a study of identical twins. A universal primer binding site was introduced by template switching. The final cDNA contained unique molecular identifiers. TCRdb reprocessed the 5' RACE reads with MiXCR, giving one entry per CDR3 protein. The repertoire holds about 450,000 distinct CDR3 sequences, with less than 20% as singletons. Points on this clonotype: The antigen remains unidentified.

Study-level results: Weaker excess twin sharing was seen among beta out-of-frame sequences.

Trimming at V came to 7 bases and at J to 8 bases, leaving 15 bases not matched to a gene. Germline CDR1 is GTSNPN and CDR2 is SVGIG (reference sequence). This CDR3 is 14 amino acids long. Only healthy Caucasians were included as donors. The sample consisted of naive T cells sorted from blood. The origin of this receptor is a man between 50 and 59 years old in good health. The V gene is TRBV30, the J gene TRBJ1-2, with 8 bases fitting TRBD1. CDR3 region: CASKIPGGEGGYTF. DNA of the CDR3: TGTGCCTCGAAGATCCCAGGGGGCGAGGGGGGCTACACCTTC.